This T cell receptor (beta chain) was sequenced in a study of blood T cell repertoires in COVID-19. V lost 0 bases to trimming and J lost 3 bases, with 6 bases between them. Germline V gene sequence: CDR1 SEHNR, CDR2 FQNEAQ (reference sequence). This CDR3 comprises 14 residues. This table comes from immunoSEQ multiplex PCR, and its TCRdb copy is limited to in-frame clones, with some not included. The sample has about 200,000 clones; roughly nine tenths are singletons. Remarks on this clone: This same CDR3 is encoded by further DNA sequences in the sample.

The sequenced sample was PBMCs or T cells enriched from blood (not recorded which). The clonotype comes from a woman aged 30 to 39 with acute COVID-19. The gene calls are TRBV7-9 and TRBJ1-3; D is unclear. The DNA of the CDR3 is TGTGCCAGCAGCTTAGCGGGGAGTGGAAACACCATATATTTT. This codes for CASSLAGSGNTIYF.